This TCR beta chain was sequenced in a study of control samples from healthy donors and cancer patients. This clone is a singleton in its sample. Data came from immunoSEQ multiplex PCR; TCRdb stores just in-frame clones and leaves some out. Here the sample spans about 170,000 clones, around 94% being singletons. The CDR3 is 13 residues long. The V gene's germline CDR1 is ENHRY and CDR2 SYGVKD. The V end was cut by 6 bases, the J end by 2 bases, with 10 bases between. The sequence was obtained from a woman under 30 in good health. The chain links TRBV10-3 to TRBJ1-1; unclear D gene. The sample taken for sequencing was blood. For the CDR3, the DNA is TGTGCCATCAGGGCAGGAGAAAACACTGAAGCTTTCTTT. Amino acids: CAIRAGENTEAFF.